These 16 T cell receptor beta chains were all obtained from the same sample, sequenced in a study of cytotoxic CD8 clonotypes in ibrutinib-treated CLL. Some clones are missing from TCRdb's copy, which holds only in-frame ones; the method was immunoSEQ multiplex PCR. Found here are about 310,000 clones, around four fifths of them singletons; the top ten hold more than 6%. Sequences were derived from PBMCs, sampled before ibrutinib treatment. The receptor source for this set is a human donor with chronic lymphocytic leukemia.

This chain uses TRBV13 with TRBJ2-5, with 7 bases lining up with TRBD1. Trimming removed 5 bases from V and 5 bases from J; junction bases left unmatched: 11. The V gene's germline CDR1 is PRHDT and CDR2 FYEKMQ (reference sequence). The CDR3 covers 15 residues. Written as DNA, the CDR3 is TGTGCCAGCAGCATGACAAACAGGGGTTTTGAGACCCAGTACTTC. Amino acids: CASSMTNRGFETQYF.

V and J are TRBV7-3 and TRBJ2-3; D may be TRBD1 (5 bases). CDR1 is SGHTA, CDR2 FQGTGA, per germline. V shed 5 bases and J shed 8 bases, with 11 bases lying between them. The CDR3 spans 12 residues. The CDR3 nucleotides read TGTGCCAGCAGCCAACAGGATGGTACGCAGTATTTT. This codes for CASSQQDGTQYF.

This clone was detected a few times. The rearrangement links TRBV27 to TRBJ2-1; 7 positions match TRBD1. The CDR3 is 13 amino acids. The germline V gene has CDR1 MNHEY and CDR2 SMNVEV (reference sequence). V was pared by 3 bases and J by 6 bases, with 2 bases of the junction left unmatched. CDR3 sequence (DNA): TGTGCCAGCAGTTTGACAGGGTTCAATGAGCAGTTCTTC. Translating it yields CASSLTGFNEQFF.

This clone was recorded a few times. This specimen includes other DNA sequences encoding the same CDR3. The chain recombines TRBV7-3 with TRBJ2-5, with 9 nucleotides matching TRBD1. After removal of 4 bases from V and 5 bases from J, the junction contained 2 bases not matched to a gene. The CDR3 extends over 13 amino acids. Germline V gene sequence: CDR1 SGHTA, CDR2 FQGTGA. The CDR3 bases are TGTGCCAGCAGCTCGGGACAGGGTGAGACCCAGTACTTC. Protein: CASSSGQGETQYF.

V is TRBV14 and J is TRBJ2-4; no firm D call. CDR1 and CDR2 from the germline V gene are SGHDN and FVKESK. V lost 1 base and J 7 bases, leaving 11 bases between the germline ends. The CDR3 has 14 residues. The CDR3 is CASSQAGQTNIQYF. The CDR3 DNA reads TGTGCCAGCAGCCAAGCTGGGCAGACCAACATTCAGTACTTC.

The rearrangement joins TRBV7-2 to TRBJ2-1; 9 nucleotides match TRBD2. The ends lost 3 bases at V and 8 bases at J; junction bases unmatched: 5. This CDR3 has 14 residues. Germline assignment: CDR1 SGHTA and CDR2 FQGNSA. Written as DNA, the CDR3 is TGTGCCAGCAGCTTCGGCGGGAGGGTGGATGAGCAGTTCTTC. It translates to CASSFGGRVDEQFF.

V and J are TRBV15 and TRBJ2-3; D remains ambiguous. The V end was cut by 0 bases, the J end by 0 bases, with 10 bases between. This CDR3 region has 16 residues. CDR1 and CDR2 from the germline V gene are LNHNV and YYDKDF (reference sequence). CDR3 region: CATSRDPAGSTDTQYF. As DNA, the CDR3 is TGTGCCACCAGCAGAGATCCCGCAGGTAGCACAGATACGCAGTATTTT.

CDR3 in amino acids: CASSLWREVFGELFF. The DNA of the CDR3 is TGTGCCAGCAGCTTATGGCGGGAGGTGTTCGGGGAGCTGTTTTTT. The chain employs TRBV11-3 and TRBJ2-2, with 8 bases matching TRBD2. V lost 2 bases to trimming and J lost 7 bases; unmatched junction nucleotides: 6. Germline V gene lookup returns CDR1 SGHNT and CDR2 YENEEA. The CDR3 is 15 residues long.

V usage is TRBV5-4 and J usage is TRBJ2-5; 11 bases agree with TRBD2. Germline lookup yields CDR1 SGHNT and CDR2 YYREEE (reference sequence). The V and J ends lost 4 bases and 2 bases, in that order; junction bases with no gene match: 7. The CDR3 is 16 residues long. Written as DNA, the CDR3 is TGTGCCAGCAGCCCTCGGACTAGCGGGCCACAAGAGACCCAGTACTTC. It codes for CASSPRTSGPQETQYF.

This chain uses TRBV30 with TRBJ1-1; a weak D match, TRBD1 (5 bases). The germline V gene has CDR1 GTSNPN and CDR2 SVGIG (reference sequence). This CDR3 spans 11 amino acids. V dropped 2 bases and J dropped 12 bases, with 13 bases sitting between them. The DNA of the CDR3 is TGTGCCTGGAGTTTGGTAGACAGCCCTTTCTTT. Residues: CAWSLVDSPFF.

V usage is TRBV7-9 and J usage is TRBJ1-1; D gene uncertain. Germline CDR1 SEHNR, CDR2 FQNEAQ (reference sequence). Trimming removed 5 bases at V and 4 bases at J, with 17 bases between. CDR3 length equals 15 residues. The CDR3, as DNA: TGTGCCAGCAGCCTAAAACTAGGCGGCTTCACTGAAGCTTTCTTT. Translating gives CASSLKLGGFTEAFF.

This sequence joins TRBV4-1 and TRBJ1-1; no firm D call. The V gene lost 6 bases and the J gene lost 3 bases, with 8 bases spanning the gap. Per germline, CDR1 MGHRA and CDR2 YSYEKL. The CDR3 runs 12 residues. The CDR3 sequence: CASRSTDTEAFF. For the CDR3, the DNA is TGCGCCAGCAGAAGTACGGACACTGAAGCTTTCTTT.

The chain is built from TRBV15 and TRBJ2-5; TRBD2 matches 12 bases. Germline CDR1 reads LNHNV; CDR2 reads YYDKDF (reference sequence). This CDR3 is 15 amino acids long. V was clipped by 0 bases and J by 5 bases; unmatched bases: 1. As DNA, the CDR3 is TGTGCCACCAGCAGAGACACTAGCGGGAGGGAGACCCAGTACTTC. Residues: CATSRDTSGRETQYF.

This rearrangement joins TRBV6-5 to TRBJ2-4; 9 positions match TRBD1. CDR1 and CDR2 from the germline V gene are MNHEY and SVGAGI. V shed 4 bases, J shed 7 bases, and the junction held 5 bases outside the gene matches. The CDR3 has 14 residues. This CDR3 reads CASSSGTGPNIQYF. The CDR3 nucleotides read TGTGCCAGCAGTTCCGGGACAGGGCCTAACATTCAGTACTTC.

The chain joins TRBV27 to TRBJ2-3; a possible D gene is TRBD2 (6 bases). The V gene lost 3 bases and the J gene lost 0 bases, with 10 bases spanning the gap. CDR1 and CDR2 (germline): MNHEY, SMNVEV (reference sequence). This CDR3 region has 15 residues. The CDR3 region has the DNA TGTGCCAGCAGTTTCTCGGGGGAGAGCACAGATACGCAGTATTTT. Protein product: CASSFSGESTDTQYF.

CDR3 loop: CAWRRGNPYEQYF. In DNA form, the CDR3 reads TGTGCCTGGAGGAGAGGGAACCCCTACGAGCAGTACTTC. The chain is built from TRBV30 and TRBJ2-7; TRBD2 is a possible D gene (5 bases). V was shortened by 3 bases and J by 2 bases, with 11 bases between the two germline ends. This CDR3 contains 13 residues. CDR1 is GTSNPN and CDR2 is SVGIG in the germline V gene (reference sequence).